The clone carrying this T cell receptor beta chain was seen ten or more times. What it binds is unknown. This sample was taken from a study of response to subunit inactivated influenza vaccine. Study results and limitations: Few additional T cells are recruited per seasonal influenza vaccination, authors suggested.

TCRdb analysed the RT-PCR reads with MiXCR anew, one entry per CDR3 protein. The sample holds approximately 530,000 distinct CDR3 sequences, approximately 7.6% seen once. The germline CDR1 and CDR2 sequences are MNHEY and SVGAGI. The CDR3 covers 12 residues. Trimming stripped 5 bases from V and 8 bases from J, with 11 bases between. The sequence came from a man aged 50 to 69 who received an inactivated influenza vaccine. This chain connects TRBV6-5 to TRBJ2-3, with D perhaps TRBD2 (6 bases). The sample here was PBMCs from blood, taken around 2 years after vaccination. CDR3 nucleotides: TGTGCCAGCAGTCGGGAGCTAGGTACGCAGTATTTT. Encoded protein: CASSRELGTQYF.